The clone carrying this T cell receptor beta chain appeared many times. The antigen is not known. The sample is drawn from a study of post-analysis software for immune sequencing data. Study information: Recorded subtypes: relapsing-remitting, secondary progressive, progressive-relapsing; some patients unannotated. Study-level results: The study found TRBV5-6, TRBV5-1 and TRBV20-1 among 4 or 5 TRBV segments more frequent in patients than controls. Normalized Chao1 diversity in multiple sclerosis patients fell significantly below that of controls. Analysis by F measure revealed that same-batch samples clustered strongly together.

TCR beta cDNA libraries included unique molecular identifiers. Around 500,000 cDNA molecules came from 1 to 10 million T cells. TCRdb used MiXCR to reprocess the PCR reads, holding one entry per CDR3 protein. The sample carries hundreds of thousands of distinct CDR3 sequences, less than 40% recorded once. This CDR3 is built from 13 residues. The V gene end was trimmed by 9 bases and the J gene end by 1 base; junction bases not matched to a gene: 1. In germline, CDR1 is KGHDR, CDR2 SFDVKD. The sample was blood. The origin of this receptor is a girl aged 5-17 years with multiple sclerosis. The genes are TRBV24-1 and TRBJ2-5; 10 bases fit TRBD1. CDR3 bases: TGTGCCACCCGGGACAGGGGCCAAGAGACCCAGTACTTC. This translates into CATRDRGQETQYF.